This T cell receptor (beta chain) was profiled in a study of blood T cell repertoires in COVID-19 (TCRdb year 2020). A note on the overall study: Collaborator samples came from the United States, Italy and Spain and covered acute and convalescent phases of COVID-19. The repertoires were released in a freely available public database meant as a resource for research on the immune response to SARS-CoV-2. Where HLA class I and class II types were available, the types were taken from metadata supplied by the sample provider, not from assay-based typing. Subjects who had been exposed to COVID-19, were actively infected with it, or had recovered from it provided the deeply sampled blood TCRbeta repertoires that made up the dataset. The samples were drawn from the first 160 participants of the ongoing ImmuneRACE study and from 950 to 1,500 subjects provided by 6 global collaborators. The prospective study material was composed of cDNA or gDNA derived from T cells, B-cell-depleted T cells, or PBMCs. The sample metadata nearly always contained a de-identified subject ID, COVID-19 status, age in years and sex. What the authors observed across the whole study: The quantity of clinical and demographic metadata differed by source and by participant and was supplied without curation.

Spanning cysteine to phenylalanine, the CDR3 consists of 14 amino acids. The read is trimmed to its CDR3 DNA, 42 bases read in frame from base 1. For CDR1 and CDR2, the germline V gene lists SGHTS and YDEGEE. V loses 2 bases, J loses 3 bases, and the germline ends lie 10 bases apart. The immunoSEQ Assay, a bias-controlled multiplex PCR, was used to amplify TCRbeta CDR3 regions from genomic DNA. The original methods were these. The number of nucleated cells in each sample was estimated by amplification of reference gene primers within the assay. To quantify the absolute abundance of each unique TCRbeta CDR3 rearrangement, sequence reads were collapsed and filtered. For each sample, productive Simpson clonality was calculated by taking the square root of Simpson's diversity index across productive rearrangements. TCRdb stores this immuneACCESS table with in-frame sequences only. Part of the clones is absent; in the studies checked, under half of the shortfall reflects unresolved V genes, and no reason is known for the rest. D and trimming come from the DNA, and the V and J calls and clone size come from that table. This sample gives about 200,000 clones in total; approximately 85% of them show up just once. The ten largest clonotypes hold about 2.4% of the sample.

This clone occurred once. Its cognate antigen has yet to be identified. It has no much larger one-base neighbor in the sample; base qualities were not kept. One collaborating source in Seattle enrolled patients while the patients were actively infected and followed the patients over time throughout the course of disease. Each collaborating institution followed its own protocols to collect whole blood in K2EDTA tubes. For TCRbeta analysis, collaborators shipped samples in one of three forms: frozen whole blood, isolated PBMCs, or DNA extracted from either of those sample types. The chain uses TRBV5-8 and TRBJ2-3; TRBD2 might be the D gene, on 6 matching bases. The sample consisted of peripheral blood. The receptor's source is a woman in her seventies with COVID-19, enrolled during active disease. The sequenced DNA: TGTGCCAGCAGCTTAGACAGCGGGACAGATACGCAGTATTTT. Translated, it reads CASSLDSGTDTQYF.